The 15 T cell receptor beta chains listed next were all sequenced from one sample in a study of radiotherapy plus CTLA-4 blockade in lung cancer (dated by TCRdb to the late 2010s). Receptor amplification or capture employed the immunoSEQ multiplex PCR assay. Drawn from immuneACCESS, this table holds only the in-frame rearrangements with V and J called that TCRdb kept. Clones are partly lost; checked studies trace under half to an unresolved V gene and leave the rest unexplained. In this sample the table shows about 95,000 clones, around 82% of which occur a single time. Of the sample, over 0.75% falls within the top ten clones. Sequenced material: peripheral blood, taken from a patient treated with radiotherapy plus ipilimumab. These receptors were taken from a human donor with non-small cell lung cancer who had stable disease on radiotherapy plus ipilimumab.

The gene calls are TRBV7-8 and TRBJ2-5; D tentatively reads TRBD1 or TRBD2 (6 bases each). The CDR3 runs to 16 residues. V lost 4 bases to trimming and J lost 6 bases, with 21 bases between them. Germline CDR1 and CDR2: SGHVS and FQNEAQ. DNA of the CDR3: TGTGCCAGCAGCTCCCCCGAGGGGGGCGGAACGAAGACCCAGTACTTC. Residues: CASSSPEGGGTKTQYF.

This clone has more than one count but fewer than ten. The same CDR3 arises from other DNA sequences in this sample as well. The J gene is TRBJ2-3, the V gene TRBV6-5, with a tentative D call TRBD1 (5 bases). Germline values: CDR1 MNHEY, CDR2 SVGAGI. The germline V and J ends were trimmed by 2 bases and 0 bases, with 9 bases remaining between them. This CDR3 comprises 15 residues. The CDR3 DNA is TGTGCCAGCAGTTACAGGACAACTAGCACAGATACGCAGTATTTT. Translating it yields CASSYRTTSTDTQYF.

The CDR3 DNA follows: TGTGCCAGCAGTTCGCTCCGGATGTGGCAGTTCTTC. Its translation: CASSSLRMWQFF. The chain couples TRBV28 to TRBJ2-1; D not resolved. The CDR3 totals 12 residues. Germline V CDR1 and CDR2: MDHEN, SYDVKM. The V gene lost 4 bases and the J gene lost 12 bases, with 13 bases spanning the gap. Full variable domain (rest looked up from reference TRBV28 and TRBJ2-1): DVKVTQSSRYLVKRTGEKVFLECVQDMDHENMFWYRQDPGLGLRLIYFSYDVKMKEKGDIPEGYSVSREKKERFSLILESASTNQTSMYLCASSSLRMWQFFGPGTRLTVL.

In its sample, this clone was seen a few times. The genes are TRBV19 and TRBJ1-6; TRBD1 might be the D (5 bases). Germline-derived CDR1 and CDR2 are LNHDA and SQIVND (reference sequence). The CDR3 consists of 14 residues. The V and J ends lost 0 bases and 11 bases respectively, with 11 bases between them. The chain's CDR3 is CASSIDRERTPLHF. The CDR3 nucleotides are TGTGCCAGTAGTATAGACAGGGAAAGGACACCCCTCCACTTT.

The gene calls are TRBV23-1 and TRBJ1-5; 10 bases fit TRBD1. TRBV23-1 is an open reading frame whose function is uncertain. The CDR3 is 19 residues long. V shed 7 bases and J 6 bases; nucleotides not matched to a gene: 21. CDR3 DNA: TGCGCCAGCACCCTGACCGGACAGGGGGGACCTCCTGGCGGTCAGCCCCAGCATTTT. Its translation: CASTLTGQGGPPGGQPQHF.

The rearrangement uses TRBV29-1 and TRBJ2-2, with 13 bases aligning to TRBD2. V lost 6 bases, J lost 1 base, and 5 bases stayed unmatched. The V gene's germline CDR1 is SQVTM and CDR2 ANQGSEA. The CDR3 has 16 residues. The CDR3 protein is CSVRLAGGGNTGELFF. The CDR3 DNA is TGCAGCGTGCGACTAGCGGGAGGCGGGAACACCGGGGAGCTGTTTTTT.

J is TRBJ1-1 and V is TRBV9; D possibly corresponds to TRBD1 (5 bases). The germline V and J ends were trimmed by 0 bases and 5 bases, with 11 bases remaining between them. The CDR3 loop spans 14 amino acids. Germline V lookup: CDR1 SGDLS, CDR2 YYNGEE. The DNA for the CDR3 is TGTGCCAGCAGCGTAGGAGGGACTCGAACTGAAGCTTTCTTT. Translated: CASSVGGTRTEAFF.

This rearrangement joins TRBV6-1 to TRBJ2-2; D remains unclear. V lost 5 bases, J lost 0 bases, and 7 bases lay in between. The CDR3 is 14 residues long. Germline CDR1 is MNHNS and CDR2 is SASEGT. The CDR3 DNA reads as TGTGCCAGCAGTTTTCTAGCGAACACCGGGGAGCTGTTTTTT. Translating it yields CASSFLANTGELFF.

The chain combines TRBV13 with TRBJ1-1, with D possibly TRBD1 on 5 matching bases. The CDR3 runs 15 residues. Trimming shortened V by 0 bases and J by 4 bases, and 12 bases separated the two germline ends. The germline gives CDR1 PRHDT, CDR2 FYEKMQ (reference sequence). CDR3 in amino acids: CASSLGAGRSTEAFF. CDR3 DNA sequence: TGTGCCAGCAGCTTAGGGGCAGGGCGGAGCACTGAAGCTTTCTTT.

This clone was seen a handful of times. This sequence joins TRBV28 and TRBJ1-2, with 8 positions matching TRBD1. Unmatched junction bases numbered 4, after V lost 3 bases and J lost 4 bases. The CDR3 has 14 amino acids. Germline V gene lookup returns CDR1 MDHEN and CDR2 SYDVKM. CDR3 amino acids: CASSFGTGPYGYTF. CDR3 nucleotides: TGTGCCAGCAGTTTTGGGACAGGCCCCTATGGCTACACCTTC.

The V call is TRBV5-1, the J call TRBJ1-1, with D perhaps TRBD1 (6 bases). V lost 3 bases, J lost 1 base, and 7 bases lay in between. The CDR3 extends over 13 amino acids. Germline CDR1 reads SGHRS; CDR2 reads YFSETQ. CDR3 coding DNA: TGCGCCAGCAGCTCACAGGGGAACACTGAAGCTTTCTTT. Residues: CASSSQGNTEAFF.

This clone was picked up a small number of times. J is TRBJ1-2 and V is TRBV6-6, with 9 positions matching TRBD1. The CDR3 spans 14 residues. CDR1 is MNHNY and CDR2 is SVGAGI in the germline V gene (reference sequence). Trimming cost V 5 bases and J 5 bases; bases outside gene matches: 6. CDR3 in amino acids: CASSNGQGTYGYTF. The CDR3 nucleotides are TGTGCCAGCAGTAACGGACAGGGGACGTATGGCTACACCTTC.

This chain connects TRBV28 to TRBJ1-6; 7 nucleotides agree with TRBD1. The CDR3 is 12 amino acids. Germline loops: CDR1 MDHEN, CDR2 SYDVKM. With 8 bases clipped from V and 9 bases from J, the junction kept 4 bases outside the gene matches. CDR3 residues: CASRQGSSPLHF. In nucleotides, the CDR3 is TGTGCCAGCCGACAGGGAAGTTCACCCCTCCACTTT.

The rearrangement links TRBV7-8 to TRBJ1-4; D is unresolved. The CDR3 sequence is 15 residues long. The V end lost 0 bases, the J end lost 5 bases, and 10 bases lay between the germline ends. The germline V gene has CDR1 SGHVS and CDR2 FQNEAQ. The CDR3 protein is CASSLAGSHNEKLFF. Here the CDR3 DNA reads TGTGCCAGCAGCTTAGCTGGGTCACACAATGAAAAACTGTTTTTT.

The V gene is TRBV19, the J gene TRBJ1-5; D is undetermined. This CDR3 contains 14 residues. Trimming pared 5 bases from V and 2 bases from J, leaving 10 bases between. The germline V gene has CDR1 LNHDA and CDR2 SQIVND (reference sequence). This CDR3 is CASSGEGGNQPQHF. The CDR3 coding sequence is TGTGCCAGTAGTGGCGAGGGCGGCAATCAGCCCCAGCATTTT.